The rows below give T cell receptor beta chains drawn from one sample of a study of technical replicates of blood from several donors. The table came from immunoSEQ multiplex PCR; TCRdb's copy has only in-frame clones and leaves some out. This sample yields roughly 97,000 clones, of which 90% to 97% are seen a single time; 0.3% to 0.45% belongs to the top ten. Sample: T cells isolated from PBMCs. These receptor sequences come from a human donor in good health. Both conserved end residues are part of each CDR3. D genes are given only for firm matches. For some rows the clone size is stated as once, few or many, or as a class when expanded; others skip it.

cdr3_aa: CASSLDFSSYNEQFF
cdr3_nt: TGTGCCAGCAGTTTAGACTTCAGCTCCTACAATGAGCAGTTCTTC
v_call: TRBV27
clone_size: NA
d_call: NA
j_call: TRBJ2-1

cdr3_aa: CASSLTLEGALDYGYTF
cdr3_nt: TGTGCCAGCAGCTTAACGTTGGAGGGGGCGCTGGACTATGGCTACACCTTC
v_call: TRBV7-3
clone_size: NA
d_call: TRBD1
j_call: TRBJ1-2

cdr3_aa: CASSSSGVAYEQYF
cdr3_nt: TGTGCCAGCAGCTCTAGCGGGGTAGCCTACGAGCAGTACTTC
v_call: TRBV7-2
clone_size: NA
d_call: TRBD2
j_call: TRBJ2-7

cdr3_aa: CASSQETRGYNEQFF
cdr3_nt: TGCGCCAGCAGCCAAGAGACCAGGGGCTACAATGAGCAGTTCTTC
v_call: TRBV4-3
clone_size: NA
d_call: NA
j_call: TRBJ2-1

cdr3_aa: CTYTAGYGYTF
cdr3_nt: TGCACCTATACGGCGGGCTATGGCTACACCTTC
v_call: TRBV20-1
clone_size: few
d_call: NA
j_call: TRBJ1-2

cdr3_aa: CASRRSGTRGEQYF
cdr3_nt: TGTGCCAGCAGACGATCCGGGACTCGCGGAGAGCAGTACTTC
v_call: TRBV28
clone_size: NA
d_call: NA
j_call: TRBJ2-7

cdr3_aa: CATSRHASGTGDEQYF
cdr3_nt: TGTGCCACCAGCAGACATGCTTCCGGGACAGGGGACGAGCAGTACTTC
v_call: TRBV15
clone_size: NA
d_call: TRBD1
j_call: TRBJ2-7

cdr3_aa: CASSLDGSNQPQHF
cdr3_nt: TGCGCCAGCAGCTTGGACGGGAGCAATCAGCCCCAGCATTTT
v_call: TRBV5-1
clone_size: NA
d_call: NA
j_call: TRBJ1-5

cdr3_aa: CASSGSATGELFF
cdr3_nt: TGTGCCAGCTCAGGGTCAGCCACCGGGGAGCTGTTTTTT
v_call: TRBV7-2
clone_size: NA
d_call: NA
j_call: TRBJ2-2

cdr3_aa: CASSFGGIDYGYTF
cdr3_nt: TGCGCCAGCAGCTTCGGTGGTATCGACTATGGCTACACCTTC
v_call: TRBV5-1
clone_size: NA
d_call: NA
j_call: TRBJ1-2

cdr3_aa: CASSPGIQGAVDEQFF
cdr3_nt: TGTGCCAGCTCCCCAGGAATACAGGGGGCTGTTGATGAGCAGTTCTTC
v_call: TRBV18
clone_size: NA
d_call: TRBD1
j_call: TRBJ2-1

cdr3_aa: CATSRDVADSNSGYTF
cdr3_nt: TGTGCCACCAGCAGAGATGTGGCAGACTCAAACTCCGGCTACACCTTC
v_call: TRBV15
clone_size: NA
d_call: NA
j_call: TRBJ1-2

cdr3_aa: CASSVFGSGSYEQYF
cdr3_nt: TGTGCCAGCAGCGTATTCGGTAGCGGGAGCTACGAGCAGTACTTC
v_call: TRBV9
clone_size: NA
d_call: TRBD2
j_call: TRBJ2-7

cdr3_aa: CASSPTLAGAHTGELFF
cdr3_nt: TGTGCCAGCAGCCCTACTCTAGCGGGAGCACACACCGGGGAGCTGTTTTTT
v_call: TRBV7-8
clone_size: NA
d_call: TRBD2
j_call: TRBJ2-2

cdr3_aa: CASSLGTTNQPQHF
cdr3_nt: TGTGCCAGCAGCTTAGGGACAACTAATCAGCCCCAGCATTTT
v_call: TRBV5-4
clone_size: NA
d_call: NA
j_call: TRBJ1-5

cdr3_aa: CASSSLGEGAYGYTF
cdr3_nt: TGTGCCAGCAGCTCCTTAGGTGAGGGGGCTTATGGCTACACCTTC
v_call: TRBV7-9
clone_size: NA
d_call: TRBD1
j_call: TRBJ1-2

cdr3_aa: CAAGGRGTDTQYF
cdr3_nt: TGTGCCGCCGGGGGAAGGGGCACAGATACGCAGTATTTT
v_call: TRBV6-5
clone_size: NA
d_call: NA
j_call: TRBJ2-3

cdr3_aa: CASTNRNNGELFF
cdr3_nt: TGTGCCAGCACAAACAGGAATAACGGGGAGCTGTTTTTT
v_call: TRBV9
clone_size: NA
d_call: NA
j_call: TRBJ2-2

cdr3_aa: CASRDRDGYTF
cdr3_nt: TGTGCCAGTAGGGACAGAGATGGCTACACCTTC
v_call: TRBV19
clone_size: NA
d_call: NA
j_call: TRBJ1-2

cdr3_aa: CASSPEHREGVGEKLFF
cdr3_nt: TGTGCCAGCAGCCCGGAACACAGAGAGGGGGTCGGGGAAAAACTGTTTTTT
v_call: TRBV14
clone_size: NA
d_call: NA
j_call: TRBJ1-4

cdr3_aa: CAWRLLGGYEQYF
cdr3_nt: TGTGCCTGGCGGCTGTTAGGGGGATACGAGCAGTACTTC
v_call: TRBV30
clone_size: NA
d_call: NA
j_call: TRBJ2-7

cdr3_aa: CASSQGGGTVYGYTF
cdr3_nt: TGCGCCAGCAGCCAAGGGGGGGGGACGGTCTATGGCTACACCTTC
v_call: TRBV4-1
clone_size: NA
d_call: NA
j_call: TRBJ1-2

cdr3_aa: CASSADGLLTDTQYF
cdr3_nt: TGTGCCAGCAGCGCCGATGGACTCCTCACAGATACGCAGTATTTT
v_call: TRBV9
clone_size: NA
d_call: NA
j_call: TRBJ2-3

cdr3_aa: CASSWPQPEQFF
cdr3_nt: TGTGCCAGCAGCTGGCCGCAACCGGAGCAGTTCTTC
v_call: TRBV11-2
clone_size: once
d_call: NA
j_call: TRBJ2-1

cdr3_aa: CASSRWQSTYGYTF
cdr3_nt: TGTGCCAGCAGCCGCTGGCAGTCCACCTATGGCTACACCTTC
v_call: TRBV7-9
clone_size: NA
d_call: NA
j_call: TRBJ1-2

cdr3_aa: CASSLGSAYEQYF
cdr3_nt: TGTGCCAGCAGCTTAGGTAGCGCCTACGAGCAGTACTTC
v_call: TRBV7-3
clone_size: NA
d_call: NA
j_call: TRBJ2-7

cdr3_aa: CASSPWTGWQGYTF
cdr3_nt: TGTGCCAGCAGCCCGTGGACAGGGTGGCAAGGCTACACCTTC
v_call: TRBV11-3
clone_size: once
d_call: TRBD1
j_call: TRBJ1-2

cdr3_aa: CAWSVREGAFTEAFF
cdr3_nt: TGTGCCTGGAGTGTACGGGAGGGGGCATTTACTGAAGCTTTCTTT
v_call: TRBV30
clone_size: NA
d_call: TRBD1
j_call: TRBJ1-1

cdr3_aa: CASSISGNQPQHF
cdr3_nt: TGTGCCAGTAGTATATCGGGCAATCAGCCCCAGCATTTT
v_call: TRBV19
clone_size: NA
d_call: NA
j_call: TRBJ1-5

cdr3_aa: CATSRDLGAGETQYF
cdr3_nt: TGTGCCACCAGCAGAGATCTCGGAGCGGGGGAGACCCAGTACTTC
v_call: TRBV15
clone_size: NA
d_call: TRBD2
j_call: TRBJ2-5

cdr3_aa: CASSLEASNEKLFF
cdr3_nt: TGTGCCAGCAGCTTGGAGGCGTCTAATGAAAAACTGTTTTTT
v_call: TRBV11-2
clone_size: NA
d_call: NA
j_call: TRBJ1-4

cdr3_aa: CASRLGTGYEQYF
cdr3_nt: TGTGCCAGCCGCCTAGGGACAGGTTACGAGCAGTACTTC
v_call: TRBV25-1
clone_size: NA
d_call: TRBD1
j_call: TRBJ2-7

cdr3_aa: CASSPADSLLGPQHF
cdr3_nt: TGTGCCAGCAGCCCAGCGGACAGTCTTCTCGGCCCCCAGCATTTT
v_call: TRBV7-8
clone_size: NA
d_call: NA
j_call: TRBJ1-5

cdr3_aa: CASSRGLAGGYEQYF
cdr3_nt: TGCGCCAGCAGCCGGGGACTAGCGGGAGGTTACGAGCAGTACTTC
v_call: TRBV4-3
clone_size: NA
d_call: TRBD2
j_call: TRBJ2-7

cdr3_aa: CASSEDRDLAFF
cdr3_nt: TGTGCCAGCAGCGAAGACCGGGACTTAGCTTTCTTT
v_call: TRBV11-2
clone_size: NA
d_call: NA
j_call: TRBJ1-1

cdr3_aa: CASTTANNEQFF
cdr3_nt: TGTGCCAGCACGACAGCTAACAATGAGCAGTTCTTC
v_call: TRBV28
clone_size: NA
d_call: NA
j_call: TRBJ2-1

cdr3_aa: CASSVALTSGYNEQFF
cdr3_nt: TGTGCCAGCAGCGTAGCTTTAACTAGCGGCTACAATGAGCAGTTCTTC
v_call: TRBV9
clone_size: NA
d_call: TRBD2
j_call: TRBJ2-1

cdr3_aa: CASSYSTGGQPQHF
cdr3_nt: TGTGCCAGCAGTTACTCAACAGGGGGCCAGCCCCAGCATTTT
v_call: TRBV6-5
clone_size: NA
d_call: TRBD1
j_call: TRBJ1-5

cdr3_aa: CASRRQETNGYTF
cdr3_nt: TGTGCCAGTAGGAGACAGGAGACTAATGGCTACACCTTC
v_call: TRBV19
clone_size: NA
d_call: NA
j_call: TRBJ1-2

cdr3_aa: CASSVSGTVYLAATNEKLFF
cdr3_nt: TGTGCCAGCAGTGTCTCCGGGACAGTGTATCTTGCCGCAACTAATGAAAAACTGTTTTTT
v_call: TRBV6-1
clone_size: NA
d_call: TRBD1
j_call: TRBJ1-4

cdr3_aa: CASSDWTVNTEAFF
cdr3_nt: TGTGCCAGCAGTGATTGGACAGTCAACACTGAAGCTTTCTTT
v_call: TRBV2
clone_size: NA
d_call: NA
j_call: TRBJ1-1

cdr3_aa: CASSRSYNEQFF
cdr3_nt: TGTGCCAGCAGTCGGTCCTACAATGAGCAGTTCTTC
v_call: TRBV6-1
clone_size: NA
d_call: NA
j_call: TRBJ2-1

cdr3_aa: CASSYSVVNQPQHF
cdr3_nt: TGTGCCAGCAGTTACTCGGTAGTGAATCAGCCCCAGCATTTT
v_call: TRBV28
clone_size: NA
d_call: NA
j_call: TRBJ1-5

cdr3_aa: CASTSGRPDTQYF
cdr3_nt: TGTGCCAGCACCAGCGGGAGGCCAGATACGCAGTATTTT
v_call: TRBV2
clone_size: NA
d_call: TRBD2
j_call: TRBJ2-3

cdr3_aa: CASSYDQGSAKNIQYF
cdr3_nt: TGCGCCAGCAGTTACGATCAGGGGTCCGCCAAAAACATTCAGTACTTC
v_call: TRBV10-2
clone_size: NA
d_call: NA
j_call: TRBJ2-4

cdr3_aa: CATSREYSAGELFF
cdr3_nt: TGTGCCACCAGCAGAGAATATAGTGCCGGGGAGCTGTTTTTT
v_call: TRBV15
clone_size: NA
d_call: NA
j_call: TRBJ2-2

cdr3_aa: CASSRGTSGRISTDTQYF
cdr3_nt: TGTGCCAGCAGCCGAGGGACTAGCGGGAGGATAAGCACAGATACGCAGTATTTT
v_call: TRBV7-3
clone_size: NA
d_call: TRBD2
j_call: TRBJ2-3

cdr3_aa: CSAADSLNQPQHF
cdr3_nt: TGCAGCGCCGCGGACAGCCTCAATCAGCCCCAGCATTTT
v_call: TRBV29-1
clone_size: NA
d_call: NA
j_call: TRBJ1-5

cdr3_aa: CAWKDSGLPLHF
cdr3_nt: TGTGCCTGGAAGGACAGTGGATTACCCCTCCACTTT
v_call: TRBV30
clone_size: once
d_call: NA
j_call: TRBJ1-6

cdr3_aa: CASNRGREQYF
cdr3_nt: TGTGCCAGCAACAGGGGTCGAGAGCAGTACTTC
v_call: TRBV28
clone_size: NA
d_call: TRBD1
j_call: TRBJ2-7

cdr3_aa: CAGRTEINTIYF
cdr3_nt: TGTGCCGGACGGACAGAGATAAACACCATATATTTT
v_call: TRBV7-9
clone_size: NA
d_call: NA
j_call: TRBJ1-3

cdr3_aa: CATSRDGTSKPNEQFF
cdr3_nt: TGTGCCACCAGCAGAGACGGGACTAGCAAACCAAATGAGCAGTTCTTC
v_call: TRBV15
clone_size: NA
d_call: TRBD2
j_call: TRBJ2-1

cdr3_aa: CASSRPPGTAMNTEAFF
cdr3_nt: TGTGCCAGTAGTAGACCTCCCGGGACAGCTATGAACACTGAAGCTTTCTTT
v_call: TRBV19
clone_size: NA
d_call: TRBD1
j_call: TRBJ1-1

cdr3_aa: CASSAIETGFDTEAFF
cdr3_nt: TGTGCCAGCAGCGCAATAGAGACAGGGTTCGACACTGAAGCTTTCTTT
v_call: TRBV9
clone_size: once
d_call: TRBD1
j_call: TRBJ1-1